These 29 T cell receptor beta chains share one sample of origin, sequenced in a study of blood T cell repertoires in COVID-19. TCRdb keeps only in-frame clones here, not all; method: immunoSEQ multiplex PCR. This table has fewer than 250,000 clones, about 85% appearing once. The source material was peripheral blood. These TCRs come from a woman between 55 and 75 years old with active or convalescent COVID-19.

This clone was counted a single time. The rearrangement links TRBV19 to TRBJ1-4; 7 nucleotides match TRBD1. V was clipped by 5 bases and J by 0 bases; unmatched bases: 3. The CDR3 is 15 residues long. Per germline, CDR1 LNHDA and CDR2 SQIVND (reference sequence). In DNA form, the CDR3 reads TGTGCCAGTAGTGTCCAGGGGGCAACTAATGAAAAACTGTTTTTT. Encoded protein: CASSVQGATNEKLFF. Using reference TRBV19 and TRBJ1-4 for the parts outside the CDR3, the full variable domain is DGGITQSPKYLFRKEGQNVTLSCEQNLNHDAMYWYRQDPGQGLRLIYYSQIVNDFQKGDIAEGYSVSREKKESFPLTVTSAQKNPTAFYLCASSVQGATNEKLFFGSGTQLSVL.

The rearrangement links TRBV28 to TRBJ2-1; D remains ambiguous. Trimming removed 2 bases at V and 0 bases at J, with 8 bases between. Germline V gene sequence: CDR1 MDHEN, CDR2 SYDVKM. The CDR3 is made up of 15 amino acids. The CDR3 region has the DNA TGTGCCAGCAGTTTAAGGAGAAGCTCCTACAATGAGCAGTTCTTC. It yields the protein CASSLRRSSYNEQFF.

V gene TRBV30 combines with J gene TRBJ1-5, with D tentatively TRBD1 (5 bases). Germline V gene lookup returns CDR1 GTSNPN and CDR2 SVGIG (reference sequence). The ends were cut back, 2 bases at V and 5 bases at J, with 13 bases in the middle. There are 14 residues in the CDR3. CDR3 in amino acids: CAWSLLTQDQPQHF. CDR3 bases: TGTGCCTGGAGTCTCTTGACACAGGATCAGCCCCAGCATTTT.

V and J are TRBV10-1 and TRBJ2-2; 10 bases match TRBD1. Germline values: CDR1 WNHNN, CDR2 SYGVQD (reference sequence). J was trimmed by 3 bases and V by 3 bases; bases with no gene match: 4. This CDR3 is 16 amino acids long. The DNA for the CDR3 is TGCGCCAGCAGTGAACGGGACAGGGGAGACACCGGGGAGCTGTTTTTT. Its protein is CASSERDRGDTGELFF.

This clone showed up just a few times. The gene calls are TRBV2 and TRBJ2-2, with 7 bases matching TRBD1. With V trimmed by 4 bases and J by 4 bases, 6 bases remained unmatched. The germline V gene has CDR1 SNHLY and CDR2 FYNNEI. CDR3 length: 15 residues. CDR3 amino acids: CASSVGQLSTGELFF. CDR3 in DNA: TGTGCCAGCAGTGTGGGACAGTTGAGCACCGGGGAGCTGTTTTTT. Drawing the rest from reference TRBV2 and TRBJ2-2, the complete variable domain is EPEVTQTPSHQVTQMGQEVILRCVPISNHLYFYWYRQILGQKVEFLVSFYNNEISEKSEIFDDQFSVERPDGSNFTLKIRSTKLEDSAMYFCASSVGQLSTGELFFGEGSRLTVL.

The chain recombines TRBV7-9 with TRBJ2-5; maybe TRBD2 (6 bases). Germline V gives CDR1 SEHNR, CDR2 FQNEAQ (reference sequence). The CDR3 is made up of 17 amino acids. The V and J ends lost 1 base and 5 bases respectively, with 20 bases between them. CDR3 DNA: TGTGCCAGCAGCTTAGGACCGACTAGGTATTTTATGGAGACCCAGTACTTC. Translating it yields CASSLGPTRYFMETQYF.

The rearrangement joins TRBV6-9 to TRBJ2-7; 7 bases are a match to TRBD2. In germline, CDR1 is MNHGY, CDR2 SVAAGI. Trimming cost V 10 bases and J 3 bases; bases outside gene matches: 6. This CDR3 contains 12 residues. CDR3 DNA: TGTGCCACCTTGCGGGGGTACTACGAGCAGTACTTC. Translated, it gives CATLRGYYEQYF.

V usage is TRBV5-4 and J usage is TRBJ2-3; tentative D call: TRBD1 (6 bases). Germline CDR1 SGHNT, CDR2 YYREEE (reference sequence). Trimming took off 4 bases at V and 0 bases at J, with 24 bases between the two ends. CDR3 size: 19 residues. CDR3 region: CASSQQGQTFLSSTDTQYF. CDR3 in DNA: TGTGCCAGCAGCCAGCAAGGACAGACGTTTTTATCTAGCACAGATACGCAGTATTTT.

The CDR3 DNA sequence: TGTGCCAGCAGCGACCAGCGGAACACCGGGGAGCTGTTTTTT. As protein: CASSDQRNTGELFF. The gene calls are TRBV9 and TRBJ2-2; D gene uncertain. V was pared by 3 bases and J by 1 base, with 7 bases between. The CDR3 has 14 residues. Looked up from germline, CDR1 is SGDLS and CDR2 is YYNGEE.

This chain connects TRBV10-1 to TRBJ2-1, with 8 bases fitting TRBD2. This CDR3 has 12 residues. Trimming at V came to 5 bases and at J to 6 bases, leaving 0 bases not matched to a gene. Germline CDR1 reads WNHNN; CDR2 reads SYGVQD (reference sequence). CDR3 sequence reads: CASSLAGNEQFF. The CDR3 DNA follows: TGCGCCAGCAGTCTAGCGGGCAATGAGCAGTTCTTC.

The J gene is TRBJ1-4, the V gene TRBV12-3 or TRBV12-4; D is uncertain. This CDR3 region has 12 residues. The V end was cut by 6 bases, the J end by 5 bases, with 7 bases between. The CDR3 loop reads CASRRANEKLFF. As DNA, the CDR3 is TGTGCCAGCAGGCGGGCAAATGAAAAACTGTTTTTT.

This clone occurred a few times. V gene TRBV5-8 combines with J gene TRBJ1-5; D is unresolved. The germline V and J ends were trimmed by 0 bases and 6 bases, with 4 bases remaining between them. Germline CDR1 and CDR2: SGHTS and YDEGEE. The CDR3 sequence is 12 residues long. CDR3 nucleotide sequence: TGTGCCAGCAGCTTGGGGAGTCAGCCCCAGCATTTT. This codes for CASSLGSQPQHF.

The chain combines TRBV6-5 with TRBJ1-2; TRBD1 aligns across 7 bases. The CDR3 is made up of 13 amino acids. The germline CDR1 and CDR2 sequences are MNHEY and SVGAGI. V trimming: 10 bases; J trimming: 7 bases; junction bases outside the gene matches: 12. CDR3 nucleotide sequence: TGTGCCATCCATCTCAGGGGACAGAGTGGCTACACCTTC. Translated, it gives CAIHLRGQSGYTF.

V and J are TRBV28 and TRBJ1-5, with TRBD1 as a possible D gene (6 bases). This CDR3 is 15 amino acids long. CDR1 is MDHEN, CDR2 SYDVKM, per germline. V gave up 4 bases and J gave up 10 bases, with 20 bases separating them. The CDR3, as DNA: TGTGCCAGCAGTTATCTAGAAGGGGGATCAGGCCCCCAGCATTTT. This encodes CASSYLEGGSGPQHF.

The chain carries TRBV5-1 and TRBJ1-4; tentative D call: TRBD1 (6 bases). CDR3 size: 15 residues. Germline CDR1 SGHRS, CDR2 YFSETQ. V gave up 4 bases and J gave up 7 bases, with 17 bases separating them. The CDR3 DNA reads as TGCGCCAGCAGCCTCATAGCGGGGGGCGGTGAAAAACTGTTTTTT. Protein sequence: CASSLIAGGGEKLFF. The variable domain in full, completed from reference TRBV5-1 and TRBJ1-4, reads KAGVTQTPRYLIKTRGQQVTLSCSPISGHRSVSWYQQTPGQGLQFLFEYFSETQRNKGNFPGRFSGRQFSNSRSEMNVSTLELGDSALYLCASSLIAGGGEKLFFGSGTQLSVL.

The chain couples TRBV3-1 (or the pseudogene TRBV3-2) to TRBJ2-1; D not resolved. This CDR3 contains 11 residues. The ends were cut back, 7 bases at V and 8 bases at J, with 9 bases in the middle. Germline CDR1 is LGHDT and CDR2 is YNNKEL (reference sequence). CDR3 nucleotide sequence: TGTGCCAGCACACAGTTTGATGAGCAGTTCTTC. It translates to CASTQFDEQFF.

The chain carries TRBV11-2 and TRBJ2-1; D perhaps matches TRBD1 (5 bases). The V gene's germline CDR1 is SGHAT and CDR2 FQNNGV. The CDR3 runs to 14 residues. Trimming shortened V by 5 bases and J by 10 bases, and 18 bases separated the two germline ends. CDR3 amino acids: CASSAQGRLREQFF. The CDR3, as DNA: TGTGCCAGCAGCGCGCAGGGCCGCCTTAGGGAGCAGTTCTTC.

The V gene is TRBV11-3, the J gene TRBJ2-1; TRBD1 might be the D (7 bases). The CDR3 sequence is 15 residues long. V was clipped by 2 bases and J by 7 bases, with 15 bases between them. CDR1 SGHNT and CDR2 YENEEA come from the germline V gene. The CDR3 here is CASSLYPRGDNEQFF. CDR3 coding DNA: TGTGCCAGCAGCTTATACCCCAGGGGGGATAATGAGCAGTTCTTC.

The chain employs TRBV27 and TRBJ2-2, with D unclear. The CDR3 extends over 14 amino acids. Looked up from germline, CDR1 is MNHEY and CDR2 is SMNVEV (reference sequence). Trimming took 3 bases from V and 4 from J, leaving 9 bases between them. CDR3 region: CASSFRPFTGELFF. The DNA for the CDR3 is TGTGCCAGCAGTTTCAGGCCATTCACCGGGGAGCTGTTTTTT.

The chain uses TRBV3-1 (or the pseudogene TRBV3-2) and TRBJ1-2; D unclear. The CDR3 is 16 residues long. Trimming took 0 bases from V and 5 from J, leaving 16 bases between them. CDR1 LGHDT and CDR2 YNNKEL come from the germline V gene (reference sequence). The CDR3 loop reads CASSQEGGKVWYGYTF. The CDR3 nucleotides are TGTGCCAGCAGCCAAGAAGGCGGGAAGGTCTGGTATGGCTACACCTTC.

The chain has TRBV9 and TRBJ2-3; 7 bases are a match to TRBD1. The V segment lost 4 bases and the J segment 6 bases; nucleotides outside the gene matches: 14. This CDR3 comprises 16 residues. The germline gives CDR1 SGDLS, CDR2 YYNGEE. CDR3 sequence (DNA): TGTGCCAGCAGCCCACCGTTGGGACAGTCTCTGGATACGCAGTATTTT. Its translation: CASSPPLGQSLDTQYF.

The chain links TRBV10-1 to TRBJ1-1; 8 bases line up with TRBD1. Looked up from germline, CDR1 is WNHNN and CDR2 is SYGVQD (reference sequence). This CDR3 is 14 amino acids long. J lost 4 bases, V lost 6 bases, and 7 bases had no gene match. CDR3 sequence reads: CASRPGQGATEAFF. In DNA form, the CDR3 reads TGCGCCAGCAGACCTGGACAGGGAGCCACTGAAGCTTTCTTT.

The CDR3 spells CASSRGRENTGELFF. DNA of the CDR3: TGTGCCAGCAGCCGGGGGAGGGAGAACACCGGGGAGCTGTTTTTT. The rearrangement joins TRBV11-2 to TRBJ2-2; 7 positions agree with TRBD2. The CDR3 is 15 residues long. The V gene's germline CDR1 is SGHAT and CDR2 FQNNGV. The V gene end was trimmed by 5 bases and the J gene end by 1 base; junction bases not matched to a gene: 4.

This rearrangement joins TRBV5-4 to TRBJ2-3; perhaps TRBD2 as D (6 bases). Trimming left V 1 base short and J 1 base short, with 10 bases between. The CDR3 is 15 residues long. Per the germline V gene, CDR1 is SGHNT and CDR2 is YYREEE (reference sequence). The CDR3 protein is CASSLTLARTDTQYF. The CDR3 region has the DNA TGTGCCAGCAGCTTGACACTAGCTCGCACAGATACGCAGTATTTT.

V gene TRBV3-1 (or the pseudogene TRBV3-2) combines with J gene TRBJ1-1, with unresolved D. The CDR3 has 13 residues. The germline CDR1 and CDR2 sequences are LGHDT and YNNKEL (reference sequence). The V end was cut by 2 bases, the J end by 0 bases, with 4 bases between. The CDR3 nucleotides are TGTGCCAGCAGCCAAACTATGAACACTGAAGCTTTCTTT. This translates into CASSQTMNTEAFF.

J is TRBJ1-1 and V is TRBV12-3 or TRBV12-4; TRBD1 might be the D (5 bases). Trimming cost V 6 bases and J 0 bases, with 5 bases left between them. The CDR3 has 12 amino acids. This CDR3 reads CASRTVNTEAFF. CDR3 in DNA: TGTGCCAGCAGGACAGTGAACACTGAAGCTTTCTTT.

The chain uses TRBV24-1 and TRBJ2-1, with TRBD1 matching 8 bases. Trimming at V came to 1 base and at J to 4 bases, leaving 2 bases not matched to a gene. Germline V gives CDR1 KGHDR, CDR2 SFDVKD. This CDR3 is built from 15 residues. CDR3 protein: CATSDLGDRYNEQFF. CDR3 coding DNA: TGTGCCACCAGTGATTTAGGGGACAGGTACAATGAGCAGTTCTTC.

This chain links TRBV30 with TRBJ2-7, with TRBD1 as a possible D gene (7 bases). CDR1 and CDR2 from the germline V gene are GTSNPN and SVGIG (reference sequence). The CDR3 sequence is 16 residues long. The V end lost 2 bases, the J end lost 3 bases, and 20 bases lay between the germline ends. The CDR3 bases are TGTGCCTGGAGTCCGAACAGGGGTGCGGGATTCTACGAGCAGTACTTC. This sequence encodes CAWSPNRGAGFYEQYF.

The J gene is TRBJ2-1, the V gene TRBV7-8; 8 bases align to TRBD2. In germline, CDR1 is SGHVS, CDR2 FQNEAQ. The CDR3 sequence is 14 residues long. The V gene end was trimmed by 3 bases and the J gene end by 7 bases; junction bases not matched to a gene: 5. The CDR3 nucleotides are TGTGCCAGCAGCTTGGCAGCGGGGGTTAATGAGCAGTTCTTC. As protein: CASSLAAGVNEQFF.